Listed here are 30 T cell receptor beta chains from one sample, sequenced in a study of blood T cell repertoires in COVID-19. The assay was immunoSEQ multiplex PCR, and TCRdb's table has in-frame clones only and misses some. In the table there are 35,000 to 50,000 clones, about 85% of which are singletons. The sample was peripheral blood. All receptors come from a woman older than 75 with active COVID-19.

The chain is built from TRBV2 and TRBJ2-1; 7 bases agree with TRBD2. After removal of 8 bases from V and 3 bases from J, the junction contained 4 bases not matched to a gene. The CDR3 extends over 13 amino acids. Germline V gene data show CDR1 as SNHLY and CDR2 as FYNNEI. The CDR3 DNA sequence: TGTGCCAGCGGCGGGGGAGTCTACAATGAGCAGTTCTTC. It encodes CASGGGVYNEQFF. Filled out from reference TRBV2 and TRBJ2-1, the complete variable domain reads EPEVTQTPSHQVTQMGQEVILRCVPISNHLYFYWYRQILGQKVEFLVSFYNNEISEKSEIFDDQFSVERPDGSNFTLKIRSTKLEDSAMYFCASGGGVYNEQFFGPGTRLTVL.

The sample holds one count of this clone. V gene TRBV4-3 combines with J gene TRBJ2-2; 7 positions match TRBD2. CDR1 and CDR2 (germline): LGHNA, YSLEER. The CDR3 runs 19 residues. Unmatched junction bases numbered 13, after V lost 3 bases and J lost 0 bases. The CDR3 region has the DNA TGCGCCAGCAGCCAGGACTCGGGGGGTGTCTTAACGAACACCGGGGAGCTGTTTTTT. This encodes CASSQDSGGVLTNTGELFF.

The J gene is TRBJ1-1, the V gene TRBV7-9; no clear D gene. This CDR3 is 14 amino acids long. V was clipped by 2 bases and J by 4 bases, with 11 bases between them. Per the germline V gene, CDR1 is SEHNR and CDR2 is FQNEAQ (reference sequence). The CDR3 here is CASSLSAPGTEAFF. For the CDR3, the DNA is TGTGCCAGCAGCTTAAGCGCGCCGGGCACTGAAGCTTTCTTT.

Written as DNA, the CDR3 is TGTGCCAGCAGCTTAGTGGAGGGCTCCAATGGCTACACCTTC. This codes for CASSLVEGSNGYTF. This chain joins TRBV11-1 and TRBJ1-2; D gene uncertain. Germline V gene lookup returns CDR1 SGHAT and CDR2 FQDESV (reference sequence). V dropped 1 base and J dropped 6 bases, with 12 bases sitting between them. The CDR3 spans 14 residues.

The rearrangement joins TRBV30 to TRBJ1-2; 9 positions agree with TRBD1. Germline V gives CDR1 GTSNPN, CDR2 SVGIG (reference sequence). The CDR3 totals 12 residues. The V gene end was trimmed by 3 bases and the J gene end by 8 bases; junction bases not matched to a gene: 4. The CDR3 loop reads CAWRQGAEGYTF. For the CDR3, the DNA is TGTGCCTGGAGACAGGGGGCCGAGGGCTACACCTTC.

The chain combines TRBV4-3 with TRBJ2-7; TRBD1 matches 7 bases. From germline, CDR1 is LGHNA and CDR2 YSLEER. J was trimmed by 2 bases and V by 0 bases; bases with no gene match: 1. The CDR3 contains 14 residues. DNA of the CDR3: TGCGCCAGCAGCCAAGATAGGGGGCCCTACGAGCAGTACTTC. Translated, it gives CASSQDRGPYEQYF.

This clone has only one observation. The V and J genes are TRBV9 and TRBJ1-2, with TRBD1 as a possible D gene (5 bases). V was clipped by 2 bases and J by 4 bases, with 12 bases between them. The CDR3 is 14 amino acids. Germline V lookup: CDR1 SGDLS, CDR2 YYNGEE. The CDR3 sequence: CASSVATDTYGYTF. CDR3 nucleotides: TGTGCCAGCAGCGTGGCGACAGATACCTATGGCTACACCTTC. The full variable domain, rest sourced from reference TRBV9 and TRBJ1-2, is DSGVTQTPKHLITATGQRVTLRCSPRSGDLSVYWYQQSLDQGLQFLIQYYNGEERAKGNILERFSAQQFPDLHSELNLSSLELGDSALYFCASSVATDTYGYTFGSGTRLTVV.

The J gene is TRBJ2-7, the V gene TRBV5-6, with 12 bases aligning to TRBD2. Germline V gene lookup returns CDR1 SGHDT and CDR2 YYEEEE. The CDR3 loop spans 17 amino acids. V gave up 2 bases and J gave up 1 base; unmatched junction bases: 7. The CDR3 DNA follows: TGTGCCAGCAGCTTCGGACTAGCGGGGTTTAGATCCTACGAGCAGTACTTC. Its protein is CASSFGLAGFRSYEQYF.

The chain links TRBV6-4 to TRBJ2-1; TRBD2 agrees at 11 bases. CDR3 length equals 17 residues. V gave up 0 bases and J gave up 4 bases; unmatched junction bases: 5. Germline V lookup: CDR1 MRHNA, CDR2 SNTAGT. The CDR3 DNA sequence: TGTGCCAGCAGTGACTCGTGGCTAGCGGGGGGTTACAATGAGCAGTTCTTC. Its translation is CASSDSWLAGGYNEQFF.

The CDR3: CASSFDRGVTEAFF. The CDR3 DNA follows: TGTGCCAGCAGCTTCGACAGGGGAGTCACTGAAGCTTTCTTT. V gene TRBV5-8 combines with J gene TRBJ1-1, with 8 bases lining up with TRBD1. The CDR3 spans 14 residues. J gave up 4 bases and V 2 bases, and 4 bases lay outside the gene matches. The germline V gene has CDR1 SGHTS and CDR2 YDEGEE.

The chain employs TRBV24-1 and TRBJ1-4; TRBD1 matches 7 bases. V was clipped by 1 base and J by 7 bases; unmatched bases: 8. This CDR3 comprises 16 residues. CDR1 is KGHDR, CDR2 SFDVKD, per germline. The CDR3 loop reads CATSDLGTERIEKLFF. CDR3 sequence (DNA): TGTGCCACCAGTGATTTAGGGACAGAAAGAATTGAAAAACTGTTTTTT.

The chain couples TRBV29-1 to TRBJ1-1; D not resolved. The V end lost 4 bases, the J end lost 4 bases, and 13 bases lay between the germline ends. Germline V lookup: CDR1 SQVTM, CDR2 ANQGSEA. The CDR3 loop spans 13 amino acids. For the CDR3, the DNA is TGCAGCGTTGCCGGTCTTAAGCCCACTGAAGCTTTCTTT. It specifies CSVAGLKPTEAFF.

The genes are TRBV6-1 and TRBJ1-5; D gene unclear. The germline V gene encodes CDR1 MNHNS and CDR2 SASEGT. The CDR3 runs to 15 residues. V shed 2 bases and J shed 3 bases, with 11 bases lying between them. CDR3 bases: TGTGCCAGCAGTGAATGGGTGCAGGACAATCAGCCCCAGCATTTT. This encodes CASSEWVQDNQPQHF.

V is TRBV7-9 and J is TRBJ2-5, with 12 bases identical to TRBD2. This CDR3 spans 16 amino acids. CDR1 and CDR2 from the germline V gene are SEHNR and FQNEAQ (reference sequence). The J segment lost 1 base and the V segment lost 5 bases, leaving 5 bases of the junction unmatched. CDR3 loop: CASSTGLAGTQETQYF. The CDR3 DNA reads as TGTGCCAGCAGCACCGGACTAGCGGGGACCCAAGAGACCCAGTACTTC.

The gene calls are TRBV21-1 and TRBJ2-2; the DNA was not compared with TRBD2, the D call given in the table. TRBV21-1 is labeled a pseudogene. CDR3 length: 14 residues. CDR3 coding DNA: TGTGCCAGCAGCACGCCAGGGAGGACCGGGGAGCTGTTTTTT. This codes for CASSTPGRTGELFF.

V gene TRBV28 combines with J gene TRBJ1-2, with 8 bases fitting TRBD1. Germline assignment: CDR1 MDHEN and CDR2 SYDVKM. The CDR3 length is 18 residues. The ends lost 6 bases at V and 4 bases at J; junction bases unmatched: 19. This chain's CDR3 is CASRSGQGSPSASYGYTF. As DNA, the CDR3 is TGTGCCAGCAGATCAGGACAGGGCTCACCCTCTGCATCCTATGGCTACACCTTC.

This clone was seen a single time. The chain couples TRBV7-8 to TRBJ2-7; maybe TRBD2 (5 bases). Germline V gene lookup returns CDR1 SGHVS and CDR2 FQNEAQ. This CDR3 is 12 amino acids long. Deletions cut 7 bases from V and 5 bases from J, with 12 bases between. The CDR3 DNA sequence: TGTGCCAGCACCACCGGGGTGGACGAGCAGTACTTC. Translated, it gives CASTTGVDEQYF.

The rearrangement uses TRBV10-2 and TRBJ2-1; 12 bases line up with TRBD2. V shed 7 bases and J 10 bases; nucleotides not matched to a gene: 8. This CDR3 has 14 residues. CDR1 is WSHSY and CDR2 is SAAADI in the germline V gene. The CDR3 protein is CASTASGGAGEQFF. In nucleotides, the CDR3 is TGCGCCAGCACGGCTAGCGGGGGGGCCGGAGAGCAGTTCTTC.

The chain carries TRBV24-1 and TRBJ2-3; 7 bases map to TRBD2. Trimming removed 9 bases from V and 2 bases from J; junction bases left unmatched: 4. There are 13 residues in the CDR3. Germline CDR1 is KGHDR and CDR2 is SFDVKD. Here the CDR3 DNA reads TGTGCCACCGGGCGGGGGAACACAGATACGCAGTATTTT. Translated: CATGRGNTDTQYF.

The J gene is TRBJ2-5, the V gene TRBV7-2, with D possibly being TRBD1 (5 bases). Trimming removed 5 bases at V and 5 bases at J, with 21 bases between. The CDR3 is made up of 16 amino acids. The germline CDR1 and CDR2 sequences are SGHTA and FQGNSA. CDR3 loop: CASSKTPGQAGETQYF. The DNA for the CDR3 is TGTGCCAGCAGCAAAACCCCGGGCCAGGCAGGGGAGACCCAGTACTTC.

In its sample, this clone was seen once. The chain carries TRBV19 and TRBJ1-5, with TRBD1 identical over 10 bases. The CDR3 totals 15 residues. With V trimmed by 7 bases and J by 3 bases, 6 bases remained unmatched. Germline lookup yields CDR1 LNHDA and CDR2 SQIVND (reference sequence). For the CDR3, the DNA is TGTGCCAGTACCGGGGACAGGGGACCCAATCAGCCCCAGCATTTT. It is translated as CASTGDRGPNQPQHF.

This clone showed up just a few times. The chain recombines TRBV5-5 with TRBJ1-2; D ambiguous. The CDR3 covers 11 residues. Trimming removed 7 bases from V and 4 bases from J, with 8 bases in between. The germline gives CDR1 SGHKS, CDR2 YYEKEE (reference sequence). The CDR3 loop is CASGTIYGYTF. The DNA of the CDR3 is TGTGCCAGCGGCACAATCTATGGCTACACCTTC. Full variable domain (missing parts from reference TRBV5-5 and TRBJ1-2): DAGVTQSPTHLIKTRGQQVTLRCSPISGHKSVSWYQQVLGQGPQFIFQYYEKEERGRGNFPDRFSARQFPNYSSELNVNALLLGDSALYLCASGTIYGYTFGSGTRLTVV.

This clone was found once. V and J are TRBV2 and TRBJ2-2; 11 bases are shared with TRBD2. This CDR3 has 15 residues. CDR1 SNHLY and CDR2 FYNNEI come from the germline V gene. V shed 2 bases and J 7 bases; nucleotides not matched to a gene: 3. CDR3 in amino acids: CASSEWGLADGELFF. The CDR3 DNA sequence: TGTGCCAGCAGTGAATGGGGACTAGCGGACGGGGAGCTGTTTTTT.

V is TRBV27 and J is TRBJ2-6; D perhaps matches TRBD1 (6 bases). In germline, CDR1 is MNHEY, CDR2 SMNVEV (reference sequence). Trimming shortened V by 9 bases and J by 0 bases, and 12 bases separated the two germline ends. The CDR3 is made up of 15 amino acids. The CDR3 DNA reads TGTGCCAGTGGACAGAGCGGCTCTGGGGCCAACGTCCTGACTTTC. This translates into CASGQSGSGANVLTF.

The chain carries TRBV11-2 and TRBJ2-3; weak D call: TRBD1 (6 bases). The CDR3 extends over 14 amino acids. Trimming removed 1 base at V and 4 bases at J, with 9 bases between. The V gene's germline CDR1 is SGHAT and CDR2 FQNNGV. CDR3: CASSLVQGSDTQYF. CDR3 DNA sequence: TGTGCCAGCAGCTTAGTACAGGGATCAGATACGCAGTATTTT.

This chain joins TRBV15 and TRBJ1-3, with TRBD1 as a possible D gene (6 bases). The V gene's germline CDR1 is LNHNV and CDR2 YYDKDF (reference sequence). Deletions cut 1 base from V and 0 bases from J, with 10 bases between. The CDR3 runs to 16 residues. The CDR3 loop is CATSRATGHSGNTIYF. As DNA, the CDR3 is TGTGCCACCAGCAGAGCAACAGGGCACTCTGGAAACACCATATATTTT.

V gene TRBV6-6 combines with J gene TRBJ1-2; the D is unclear. This CDR3 region has 14 residues. V was shortened by 0 bases and J by 8 bases, with 13 bases between the two germline ends. Germline loops: CDR1 MNHNY, CDR2 SVGAGI (reference sequence). The CDR3 reads CASSYSRGEGGYTF. The CDR3 nucleotides read TGTGCCAGCAGTTACTCCCGCGGGGAAGGCGGCTACACCTTC.

This clone was recorded only once. The V call is TRBV9, the J call TRBJ1-1; no clear D gene. V shed 4 bases and J shed 4 bases, with 17 bases lying between them. From germline, CDR1 is SGDLS and CDR2 YYNGEE. This CDR3 has 15 amino acids. Written as DNA, the CDR3 is TGTGCCAGCAGCCCTTTCGACGAGGGAGGCACTGAAGCTTTCTTT. This encodes CASSPFDEGGTEAFF.

The rearrangement links TRBV3-1 (or the pseudogene TRBV3-2) to TRBJ2-3; TRBD2 agrees at 11 bases. V dropped 1 base and J dropped 5; count of bases not matched to a gene: 11. The CDR3 has 18 amino acids. Germline CDR1 is LGHDT and CDR2 is YNNKEL (reference sequence). CDR3 coding DNA: TGTGCCAGCAGCCAAGCCGGATCTAGCGGGGGGTTAGGAGATACGCAGTATTTT. Translation gives CASSQAGSSGGLGDTQYF.

CDR3 sequence reads: CAWSLQGGHQPQHF. The DNA of the CDR3 is TGTGCCTGGAGTCTCCAGGGTGGGCATCAGCCCCAGCATTTT. This chain connects TRBV30 to TRBJ1-5; D possibly corresponds to TRBD1 (5 bases). The V and J ends lost 2 bases and 5 bases respectively, with 13 bases between them. CDR1 GTSNPN and CDR2 SVGIG come from the germline V gene (reference sequence). The CDR3 spans 14 residues.